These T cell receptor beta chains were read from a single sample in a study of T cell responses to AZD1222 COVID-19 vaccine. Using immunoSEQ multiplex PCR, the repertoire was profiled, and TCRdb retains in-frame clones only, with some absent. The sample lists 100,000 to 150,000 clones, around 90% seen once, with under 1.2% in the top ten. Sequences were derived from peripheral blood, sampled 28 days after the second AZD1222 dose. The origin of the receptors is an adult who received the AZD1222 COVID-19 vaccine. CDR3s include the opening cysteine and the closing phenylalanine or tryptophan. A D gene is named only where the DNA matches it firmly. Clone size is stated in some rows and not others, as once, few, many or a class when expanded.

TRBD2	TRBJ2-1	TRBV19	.	TGTGCCAGTAGTATTGGCGCTAGCGGGTACAATGAGCAGTTCTTC	CASSIGASGYNEQFF
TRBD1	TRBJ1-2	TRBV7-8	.	TGTGCCAGCAGCCGGACAGGGCTATATGGCTACACCTTC	CASSRTGLYGYTF
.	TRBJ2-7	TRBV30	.	TGTGCCTGGAGTTTCTCCCGCTGGGGTAGACTGAGCTACGAGCAGTACTTC	CAWSFSRWGRLSYEQYF
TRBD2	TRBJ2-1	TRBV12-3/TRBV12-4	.	TGTGCCAGCAGTCCGACTAGCGGGAGAAAGTTCTTC	CASSPTSGRKFF
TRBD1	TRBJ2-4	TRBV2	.	TGTGCCAGCACCCTGGACAGGGGGAACATTCAGTACTTC	CASTLDRGNIQYF
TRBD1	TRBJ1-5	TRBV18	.	TGTGCCAGCTCACCCACAGGGGGTAGGAGCAATCAGCCCCAGCATTTT	CASSPTGGRSNQPQHF
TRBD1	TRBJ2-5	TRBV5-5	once	TGTGCCAGCAGCTTAAGGGGGCCGGCGGGAGAGACCCAGTACTTC	CASSLRGPAGETQYF
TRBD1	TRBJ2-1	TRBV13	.	TGTGCCAGCAGCTTAGCCGACAGGGGGATAATCGACAATGAGCAGTTCTTC	CASSLADRGIIDNEQFF
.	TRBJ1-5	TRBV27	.	TGTGCCAGCAGTTTAGCAGCGGGCTTCAGGCCCCAGCATTTT	CASSLAAGFRPQHF
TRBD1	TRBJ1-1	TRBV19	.	TGTGCCAGTAGTATTACGGGACAGGGGAACACTGAAGCTTTCTTT	CASSITGQGNTEAFF
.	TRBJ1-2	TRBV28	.	TGTGCCAGCAGTTCCCAGGTCCACTGGGGTGGCTACACCTTC	CASSSQVHWGGYTF
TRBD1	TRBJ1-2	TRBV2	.	TGTGCCAGCGAACAGGGGAGGGGCGGCTACACCTTC	CASEQGRGGYTF
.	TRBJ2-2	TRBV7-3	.	TGTGCCAGCAGCTTCGGGACTCCCGGGGAGCTGTTTTTT	CASSFGTPGELFF
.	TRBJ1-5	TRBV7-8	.	TGTGCCAGCAGCTTAGGAGGGCGCAATCAGCCCCAGCATTTT	CASSLGGRNQPQHF
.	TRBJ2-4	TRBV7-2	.	TGTGCCAGCAGCTTAGGAGGGGGGGAGATGGTTCAGTACTTC	CASSLGGGEMVQYF
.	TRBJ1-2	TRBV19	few	TGTGCCAGTAGTATGGGGTACGGGACCTATGGCTACACCTTC	CASSMGYGTYGYTF
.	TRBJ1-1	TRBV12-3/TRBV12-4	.	TGTGCCAGCAGTTTAGGTCTGAACACTGAAGCTTTCTTT	CASSLGLNTEAFF
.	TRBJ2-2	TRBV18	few	TGTGCCAGCTCACCAGGAATGGACACCGGGGAGCTGTTTTTT	CASSPGMDTGELFF